One sample yielded the 5 T cell receptor beta chains listed below, sequenced in a study of blood T cell repertoires in COVID-19. Produced via immunoSEQ multiplex PCR; TCRdb's table is partial and in-frame only. The sample shows roughly 140,000 clones, more than 65% of them seen only once. Sequences were obtained from peripheral blood. The receptors shown here come from a human donor in a cohort sampled during active COVID-19.

The chain combines TRBV7-2 with TRBJ2-7, with 10 bases lining up with TRBD2. In germline, CDR1 is SGHTA, CDR2 FQGNSA. V lost 1 base and J lost 4; bases outside the gene matches: 7. This CDR3 is 16 amino acids long. This CDR3 reads CASSLGRSGGAYEQYF. The CDR3 DNA is TGTGCCAGCAGCTTAGGCCGGAGCGGGGGGGCATACGAGCAGTACTTC.

The rearrangement links TRBV7-9 to TRBJ2-3, with 7 bases matching TRBD2. With 5 bases clipped from V and 0 bases from J, the junction kept 5 bases outside the gene matches. Looked up from germline, CDR1 is SEHNR and CDR2 is FQNEAQ (reference sequence). The CDR3 sequence is 15 residues long. The CDR3, as DNA: TGTGCCAGCAGCACGGGGGGTCTGAGCACAGATACGCAGTATTTT. The encoded protein is CASSTGGLSTDTQYF.

V usage is TRBV5-1 and J usage is TRBJ2-2, with 11 bases lining up with TRBD1. The CDR3 contains 16 residues. The ends lost 4 bases at V and 4 bases at J; junction bases unmatched: 6. Per germline, CDR1 SGHRS and CDR2 YFSETQ. As DNA, the CDR3 is TGCGCCAGCAGCCCGACTGGACAGGGGGCCACCGGGGAGCTGTTTTTT. It codes for CASSPTGQGATGELFF.

This clone was observed once. V and J are TRBV19 and TRBJ1-5; a weak D match, TRBD1 (6 bases). From germline, CDR1 is LNHDA and CDR2 SQIVND (reference sequence). The germline V and J ends were trimmed by 3 bases and 5 bases, with 11 bases remaining between them. This CDR3 is built from 14 residues. The CDR3 sequence: CASSIDRLDQPQHF. CDR3 DNA sequence: TGTGCCAGTAGTATCGACAGGCTCGATCAGCCCCAGCATTTT. Full variable domain (rest looked up from reference TRBV19 and TRBJ1-5): DGGITQSPKYLFRKEGQNVTLSCEQNLNHDAMYWYRQDPGQGLRLIYYSQIVNDFQKGDIAEGYSVSREKKESFPLTVTSAQKNPTAFYLCASSIDRLDQPQHFGDGTRLSIL.

V and J are TRBV4-1 and TRBJ2-2; a possible D gene is TRBD1 (6 bases). V lost 2 bases and J lost 6, with 16 bases in between. Germline V gene data show CDR1 as MGHRA and CDR2 as YSYEKL. The CDR3 extends over 16 amino acids. In DNA, the CDR3 is TGCGCCAGCAGCCAATTTACCTCAGGGGTGGCCGGGGAGCTGTTTTTT. Translation gives CASSQFTSGVAGELFF.